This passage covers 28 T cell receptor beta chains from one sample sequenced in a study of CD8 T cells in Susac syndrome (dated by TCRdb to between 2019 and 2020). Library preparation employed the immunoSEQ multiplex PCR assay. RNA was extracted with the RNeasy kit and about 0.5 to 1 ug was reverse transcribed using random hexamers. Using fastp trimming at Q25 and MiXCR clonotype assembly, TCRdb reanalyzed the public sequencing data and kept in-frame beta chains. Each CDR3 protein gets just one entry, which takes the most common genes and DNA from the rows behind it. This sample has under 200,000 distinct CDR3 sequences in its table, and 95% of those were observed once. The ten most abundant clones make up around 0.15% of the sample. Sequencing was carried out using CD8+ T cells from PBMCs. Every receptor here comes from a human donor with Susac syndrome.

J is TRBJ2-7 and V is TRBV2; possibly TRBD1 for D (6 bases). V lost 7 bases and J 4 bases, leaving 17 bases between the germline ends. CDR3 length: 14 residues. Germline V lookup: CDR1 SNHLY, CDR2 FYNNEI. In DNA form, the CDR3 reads TGTGCCAGCAACGTGGGGGCCGCCCAATACGAGCAGTACTTC. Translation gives CASNVGAAQYEQYF.

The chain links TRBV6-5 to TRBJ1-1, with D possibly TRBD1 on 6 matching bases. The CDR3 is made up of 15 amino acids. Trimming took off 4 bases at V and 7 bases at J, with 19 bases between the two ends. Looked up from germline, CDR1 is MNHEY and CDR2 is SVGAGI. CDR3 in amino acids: CASSFSDDRWDEAFF. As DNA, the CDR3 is TGTGCCAGCAGTTTCTCAGACGACAGGTGGGATGAAGCTTTCTTT.

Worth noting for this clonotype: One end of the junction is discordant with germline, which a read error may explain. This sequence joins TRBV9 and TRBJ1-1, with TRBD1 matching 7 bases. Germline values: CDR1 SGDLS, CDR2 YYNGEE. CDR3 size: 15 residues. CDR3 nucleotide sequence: TGTGCCAGCAGCGGGAACCCGACAGGGAACGCTGAAGCTTTCTTT. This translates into CASSGNPTGNAEAFF.

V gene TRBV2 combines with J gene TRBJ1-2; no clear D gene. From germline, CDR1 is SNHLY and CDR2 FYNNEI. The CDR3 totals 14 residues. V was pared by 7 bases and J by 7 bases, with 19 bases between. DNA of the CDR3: TGTGCCAGCACCCAAAATGGGCCGGCCAGTGGCTACACCTTC. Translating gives CASTQNGPASGYTF. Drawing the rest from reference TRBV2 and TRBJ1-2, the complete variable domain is EPEVTQTPSHQVTQMGQEVILRCVPISNHLYFYWYRQILGQKVEFLVSFYNNEISEKSEIFDDQFSVERPDGSNFTLKIRSTKLEDSAMYFCASTQNGPASGYTFGSGTRLTVV.

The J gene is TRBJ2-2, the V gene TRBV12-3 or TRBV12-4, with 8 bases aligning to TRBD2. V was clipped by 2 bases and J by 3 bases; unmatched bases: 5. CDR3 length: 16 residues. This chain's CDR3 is CASSLPGGPHTGELFF. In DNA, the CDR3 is TGTGCCAGCAGTTTACCGGGGGGGCCTCACACCGGGGAGCTGTTTTTT.

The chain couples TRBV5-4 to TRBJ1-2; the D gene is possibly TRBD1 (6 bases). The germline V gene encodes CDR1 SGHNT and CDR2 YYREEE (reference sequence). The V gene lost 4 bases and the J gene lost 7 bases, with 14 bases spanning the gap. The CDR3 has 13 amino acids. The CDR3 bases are TGTGCCAGCAGCGTCATGGGGGCGCTTGGCTACACCTTC. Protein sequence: CASSVMGALGYTF.

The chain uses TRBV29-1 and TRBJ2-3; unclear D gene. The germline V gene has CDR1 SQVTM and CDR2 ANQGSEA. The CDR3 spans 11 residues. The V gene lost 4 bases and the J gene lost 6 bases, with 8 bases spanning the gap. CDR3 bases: TGCAGCGTTGCGGCGCTCGATACGCAGTATTTT. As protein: CSVAALDTQYF.

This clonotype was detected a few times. In DNA form, the CDR3 reads TGTGCCAGCAGTTTTACAGGCGGAAGCACAGATACGCAGTATTTT. Its translation is CASSFTGGSTDTQYF. This sequence joins TRBV28 and TRBJ2-3, with a possible D match to TRBD1 (5 bases). The CDR3 spans 15 residues. The germline CDR1 and CDR2 sequences are MDHEN and SYDVKM. With 3 bases removed from V and 0 bases from J, the gap between germline ends came to 10 bases.

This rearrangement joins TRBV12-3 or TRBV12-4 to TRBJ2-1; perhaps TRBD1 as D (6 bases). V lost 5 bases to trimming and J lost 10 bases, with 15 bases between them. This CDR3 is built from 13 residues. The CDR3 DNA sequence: TGTGCCAGCAGTGCCAGCAGGGGATCCGAGCAGTTCTTC. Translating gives CASSASRGSEQFF.

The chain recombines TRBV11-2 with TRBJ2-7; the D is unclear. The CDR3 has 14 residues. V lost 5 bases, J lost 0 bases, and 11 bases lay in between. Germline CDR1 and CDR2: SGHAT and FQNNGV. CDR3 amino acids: CASSPYRSSYEQYF. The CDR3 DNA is TGTGCCAGCAGCCCCTACCGAAGCTCCTACGAGCAGTACTTC. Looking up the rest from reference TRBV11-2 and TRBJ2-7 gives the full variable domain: EAGVAQSPRYKIIEKRQSVAFWCNPISGHATLYWYQQILGQGPKLLIQFQNNGVVDDSQLPKDRFSAERLKGVDSTLKIQPAKLEDSAVYLCASSPYRSSYEQYFGPGTRLTVT.

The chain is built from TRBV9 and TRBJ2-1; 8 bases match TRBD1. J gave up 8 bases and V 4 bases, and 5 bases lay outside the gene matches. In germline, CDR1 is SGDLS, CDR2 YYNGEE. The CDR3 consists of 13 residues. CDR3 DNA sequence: TGTGCCAGCAGCCCGGACAGGGCCCATGAGCAGTTCTTC. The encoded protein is CASSPDRAHEQFF.

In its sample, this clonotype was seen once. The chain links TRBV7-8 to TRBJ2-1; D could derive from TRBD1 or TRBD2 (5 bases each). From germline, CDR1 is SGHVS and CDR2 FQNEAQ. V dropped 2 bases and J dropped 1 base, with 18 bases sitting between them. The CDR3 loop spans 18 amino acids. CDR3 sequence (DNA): TGTGCCAGCAGCTTACCTACTAGGGCACAGGAATCCTACAATGAGCAGTTCTTC. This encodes CASSLPTRAQESYNEQFF.

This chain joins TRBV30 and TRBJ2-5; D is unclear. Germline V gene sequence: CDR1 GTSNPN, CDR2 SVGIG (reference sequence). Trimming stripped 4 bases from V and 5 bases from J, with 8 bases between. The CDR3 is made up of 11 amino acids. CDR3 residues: CAWTARETQYF. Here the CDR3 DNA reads TGTGCCTGGACTGCTCGGGAGACCCAGTACTTC.

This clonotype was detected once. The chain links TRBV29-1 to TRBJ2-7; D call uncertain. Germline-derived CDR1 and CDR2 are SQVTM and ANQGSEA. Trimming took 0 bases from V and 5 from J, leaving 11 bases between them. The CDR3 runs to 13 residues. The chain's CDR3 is CSVEESSYHEQYF. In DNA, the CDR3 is TGCAGCGTTGAAGAGTCTTCCTACCACGAGCAGTACTTC.

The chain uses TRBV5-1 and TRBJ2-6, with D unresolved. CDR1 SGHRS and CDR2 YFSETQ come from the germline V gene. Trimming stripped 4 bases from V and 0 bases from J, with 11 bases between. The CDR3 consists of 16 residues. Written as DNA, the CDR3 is TGCGCCAGCAGCAAACCCGCCGACTCTGGGGCCAACGTCCTGACTTTC. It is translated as CASSKPADSGANVLTF.

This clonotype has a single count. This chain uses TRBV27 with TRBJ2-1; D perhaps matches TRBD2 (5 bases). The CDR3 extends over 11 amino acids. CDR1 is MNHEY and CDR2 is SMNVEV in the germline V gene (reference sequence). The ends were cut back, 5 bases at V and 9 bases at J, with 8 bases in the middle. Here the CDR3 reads CASSPGSEQFF. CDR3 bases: TGTGCCAGCAGTCCTGGGAGTGAGCAGTTCTTC.

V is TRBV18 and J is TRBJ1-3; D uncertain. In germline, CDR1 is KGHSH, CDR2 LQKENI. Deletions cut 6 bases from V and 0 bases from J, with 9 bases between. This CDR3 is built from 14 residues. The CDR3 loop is CASSQTPSGNTIYF. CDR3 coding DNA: TGTGCCAGCTCCCAAACGCCCTCTGGAAACACCATATATTTT.

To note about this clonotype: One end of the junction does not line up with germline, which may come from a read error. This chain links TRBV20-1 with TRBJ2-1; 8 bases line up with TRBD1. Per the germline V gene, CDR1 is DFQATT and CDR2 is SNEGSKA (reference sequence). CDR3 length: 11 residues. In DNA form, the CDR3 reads TGCAGTGCCCGGACAGGGATCACCAGTTTGTTC. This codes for CSARTGITSLF.

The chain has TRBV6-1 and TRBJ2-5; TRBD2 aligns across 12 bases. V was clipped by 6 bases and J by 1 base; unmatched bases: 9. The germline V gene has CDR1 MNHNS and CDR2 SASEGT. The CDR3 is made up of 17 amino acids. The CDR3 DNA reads TGTGCCAGCAGCTCACTACTAGCGGGGGGATCCCAAGAGACCCAGTACTTC. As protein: CASSSLLAGGSQETQYF.

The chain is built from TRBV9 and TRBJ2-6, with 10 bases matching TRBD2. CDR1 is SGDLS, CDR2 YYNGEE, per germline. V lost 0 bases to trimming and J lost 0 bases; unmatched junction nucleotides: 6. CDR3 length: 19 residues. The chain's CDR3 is CASSVVLAGDPSGANVLTF. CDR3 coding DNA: TGTGCCAGCAGCGTAGTTCTAGCGGGGGATCCCTCTGGGGCCAACGTCCTGACTTTC.

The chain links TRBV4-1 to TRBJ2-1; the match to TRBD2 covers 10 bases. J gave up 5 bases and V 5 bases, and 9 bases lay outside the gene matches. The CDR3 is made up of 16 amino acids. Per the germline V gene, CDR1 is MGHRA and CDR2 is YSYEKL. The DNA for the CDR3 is TGCGCCAGCAGCTACTTAGCGGGGGGCGCGAACAATGAGCAGTTCTTC. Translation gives CASSYLAGGANNEQFF.

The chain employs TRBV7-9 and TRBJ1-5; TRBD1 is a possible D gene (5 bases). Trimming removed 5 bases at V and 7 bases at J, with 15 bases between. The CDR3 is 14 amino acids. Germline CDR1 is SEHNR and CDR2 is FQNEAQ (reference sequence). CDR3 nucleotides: TGTGCCAGCAGCGCCGAGTCCGGGGACCAGCCCCAGCATTTT. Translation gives CASSAESGDQPQHF.

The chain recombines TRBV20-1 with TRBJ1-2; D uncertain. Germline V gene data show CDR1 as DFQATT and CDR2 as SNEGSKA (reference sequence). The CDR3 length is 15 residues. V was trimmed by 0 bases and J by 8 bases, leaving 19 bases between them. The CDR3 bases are TGCAGTGCTAGAGATCCTTACACCAAAGTGGAGGGCTACACCTTC. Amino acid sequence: CSARDPYTKVEGYTF.

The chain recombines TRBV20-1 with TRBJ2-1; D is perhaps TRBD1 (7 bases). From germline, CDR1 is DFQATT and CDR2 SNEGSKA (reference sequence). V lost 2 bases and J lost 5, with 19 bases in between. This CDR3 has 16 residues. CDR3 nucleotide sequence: TGCAGTGCTAGATCCCTGGGACAGTGGAGGGACAATGAGCAGTTCTTC. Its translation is CSARSLGQWRDNEQFF.

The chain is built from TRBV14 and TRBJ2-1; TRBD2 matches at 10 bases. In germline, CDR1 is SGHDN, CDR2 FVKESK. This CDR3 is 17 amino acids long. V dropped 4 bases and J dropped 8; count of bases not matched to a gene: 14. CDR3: CASSPYLLAGVGDEQFF. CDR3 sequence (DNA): TGTGCCAGCAGCCCATACCTCCTAGCGGGAGTAGGGGATGAGCAGTTCTTC. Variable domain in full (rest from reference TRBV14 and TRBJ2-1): EAGVTQFPSHSVIEKGQTVTLRCDPISGHDNLYWYRRVMGKEIKFLLHFVKESKQDESGMPNNRFLAERTGGTYSTLKVQPAELEDSGVYFCASSPYLLAGVGDEQFFGPGTRLTVL.

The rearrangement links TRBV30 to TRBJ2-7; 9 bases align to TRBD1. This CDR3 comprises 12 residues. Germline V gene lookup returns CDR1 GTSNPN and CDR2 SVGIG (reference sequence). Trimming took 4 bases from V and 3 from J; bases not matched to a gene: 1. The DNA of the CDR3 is TGTGCCTGGACGACAGGGGGCTACGAGCAGTACTTC. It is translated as CAWTTGGYEQYF.

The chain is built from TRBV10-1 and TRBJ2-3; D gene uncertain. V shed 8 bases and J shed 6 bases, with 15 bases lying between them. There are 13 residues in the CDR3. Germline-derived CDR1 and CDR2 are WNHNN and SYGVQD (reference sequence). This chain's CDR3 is CASSDWDGDTQYF. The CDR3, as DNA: TGCGCCAGCTCCGATTGGGATGGGGATACGCAGTATTTT.

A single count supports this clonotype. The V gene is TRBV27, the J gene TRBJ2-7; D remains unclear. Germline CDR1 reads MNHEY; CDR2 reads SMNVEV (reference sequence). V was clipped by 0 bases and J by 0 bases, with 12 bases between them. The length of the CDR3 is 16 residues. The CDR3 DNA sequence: TGTGCCAGCAGTTTATCATCTACAAGGAGCTCCTACGAGCAGTACTTC. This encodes CASSLSSTRSSYEQYF.